This T cell receptor (beta chain) derives from a study of cytomegalovirus exposure and HLA in healthy donors. The CDR3 has 14 residues. The germline V gene has CDR1 SGDLS and CDR2 YYNGEE. The J segment lost 14 bases and the V segment lost 3 bases, leaving 14 bases of the junction unmatched. This cohort consisted of healthy bone marrow donors. Amplification used 60 Vbeta primers and 13 Jbeta primers. TCRdb keeps only in-frame clones here, not all; method: immunoSEQ multiplex PCR. The sample lists roughly 160,000 clones; 75% were seen once. Concerning this clone itself: The antigen is unknown.

The study, taken as a whole, reports: Published work reported that the classifier diagnosed cytomegalovirus status with high specificity and sensitivity. Most TCR beta V segments were productive about 90% or about 30% of the time in an earlier analysis. Other equally common chains were less clonally expanded than HLA-associated TCR beta chains, a later analysis showed.

The chain is built from TRBV9 and TRBJ2-1, with 7 bases identical to TRBD2. The source of this sequence is a female donor in good health and CMV-seronegative. Sequencing used PBMCs. The CDR3 coding sequence is TGTGCCAGCAGCGCACCCGTTAGCGGGCGGGAGAAGTTCTTC. Translating it yields CASSAPVSGREKFF.